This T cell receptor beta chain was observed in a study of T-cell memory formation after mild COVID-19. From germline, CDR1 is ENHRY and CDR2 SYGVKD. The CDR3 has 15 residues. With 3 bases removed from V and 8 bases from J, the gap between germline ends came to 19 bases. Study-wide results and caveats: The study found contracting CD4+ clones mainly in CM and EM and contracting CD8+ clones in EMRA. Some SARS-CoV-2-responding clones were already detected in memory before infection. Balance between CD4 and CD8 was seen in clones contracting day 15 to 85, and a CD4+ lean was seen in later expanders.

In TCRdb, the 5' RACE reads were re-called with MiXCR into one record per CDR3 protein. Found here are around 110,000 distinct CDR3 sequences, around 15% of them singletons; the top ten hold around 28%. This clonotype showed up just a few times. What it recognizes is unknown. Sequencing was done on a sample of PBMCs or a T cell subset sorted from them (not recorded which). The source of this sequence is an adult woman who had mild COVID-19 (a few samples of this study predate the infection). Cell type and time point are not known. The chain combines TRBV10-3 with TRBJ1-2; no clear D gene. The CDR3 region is CAISDGSDRAWGYTF. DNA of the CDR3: TGTGCCATCAGTGATGGGTCGGATAGAGCATGGGGCTACACCTTC.